The 23 T cell receptor beta chains below come from one sample, sequenced in a study of human T cells and chemical hapten exposure. One entry per CDR3 protein, called by TCRdb with MiXCR from the 5' RACE reads. The sample includes tens of thousands of distinct CDR3 sequences, more than 7% seen only once; the top ten take about 2.1%. The authors extracted total RNA from unfractionated whole blood. These receptor sequences come from a male donor in good health.

This clonotype was seen a few times. J is TRBJ1-4 and V is TRBV6-1; D is possibly TRBD1 (6 bases). The CDR3 is made up of 15 amino acids. Between the trimmed V and J ends, which lost 6 bases and 2 bases, there was a span of 13 bases. Germline lookup yields CDR1 MNHNS and CDR2 SASEGT. CDR3 bases: TGTGCCAGCAGAGTACGGACAGTGACTAATGAAAAACTGTTTTTT. Translated, it gives CASRVRTVTNEKLFF.

This clonotype was seen repeatedly, ten times or more. The rearrangement uses TRBV14 and TRBJ2-5; 7 bases fit TRBD1. The germline gives CDR1 SGHDN, CDR2 FVKESK. Trimming cost V 3 bases and J 5 bases; bases outside gene matches: 9. The CDR3 is made up of 15 amino acids. This chain's CDR3 is CASSQTTGPQETQYF. The CDR3 coding sequence is TGTGCCAGCAGCCAGACGACAGGGCCGCAGGAGACCCAGTACTTC.

This clonotype was counted between two and nine times. This chain links TRBV6-4 with TRBJ1-1; 7 bases agree with TRBD1. The germline gives CDR1 MRHNA, CDR2 SNTAGT. V shed 10 bases and J 0 bases; nucleotides not matched to a gene: 17. CDR3 length equals 17 residues. The CDR3 loop reads CANPKAGTVVLNTEAFF. CDR3 bases: TGTGCCAACCCCAAAGCCGGGACAGTCGTTTTGAACACTGAAGCTTTCTTT.

This clonotype was counted between two and nine times. The chain carries TRBV6-5 and TRBJ2-5; the D gene is possibly TRBD1 (6 bases). The CDR3 totals 13 residues. The V gene lost 5 bases and the J gene lost 4 bases, with 11 bases spanning the gap. Germline V gene data show CDR1 as MNHEY and CDR2 as SVGAGI. The CDR3 nucleotides are TGTGCCAGCAGTCGGACAGTAGGAGAGACCCAGTACTTC. As protein: CASSRTVGETQYF.

This clonotype appeared many times. The V call is TRBV5-1, the J call TRBJ1-4, with D hard to call. Germline V CDR1 and CDR2: SGHRS, YFSETQ. The CDR3 length is 14 residues. The V end was cut by 4 bases, the J end by 5 bases, with 12 bases between. The CDR3 DNA reads TGCGCCAGCAGCCCCAGCGTGGGCAATGAAAAACTGTTTTTT. Translated: CASSPSVGNEKLFF. The variable domain in full, completed from reference TRBV5-1 and TRBJ1-4, reads KAGVTQTPRYLIKTRGQQVTLSCSPISGHRSVSWYQQTPGQGLQFLFEYFSETQRNKGNFPGRFSGRQFSNSRSEMNVSTLELGDSALYLCASSPSVGNEKLFFGSGTQLSVL.

This clonotype was seen many times. The chain joins TRBV6-6 to TRBJ2-1, with D perhaps matching TRBD2 (6 bases). The CDR3 loop spans 16 amino acids. Germline lookup yields CDR1 MNHNY and CDR2 SVGAGI (reference sequence). Trimming left V 2 bases short and J 7 bases short, with 18 bases between. CDR3 loop: CASSYGAGSSRNEQFF. Here the CDR3 DNA reads TGTGCCAGCAGTTACGGGGCCGGGAGCTCGAGAAATGAGCAGTTCTTC.

This clonotype was found many times. The chain carries TRBV5-1 and TRBJ2-7, with 7 nucleotides matching TRBD2. The CDR3 has 14 residues. Germline V lookup: CDR1 SGHRS, CDR2 YFSETQ. V was pared by 4 bases and J by 0 bases, with 4 bases of the junction left unmatched. CDR3: CASSGTSASYEQYF. For the CDR3, the DNA is TGCGCCAGCAGCGGAACTAGCGCCTCCTACGAGCAGTACTTC.

This clonotype was counted only a few times. The chain combines TRBV10-3 with TRBJ2-5; a possible D gene is TRBD1 (6 bases). Germline CDR1 reads ENHRY; CDR2 reads SYGVKD. V gave up 6 bases and J gave up 3 bases, with 11 bases separating them. The CDR3 spans 13 residues. DNA for the CDR3: TGTGCCATCAGGGACAGCCCTAAAGAGACCCAGTACTTC. Amino acids: CAIRDSPKETQYF.

The V call is TRBV11-2, the J call TRBJ1-4; 7 positions match TRBD1. Germline V gene data show CDR1 as SGHAT and CDR2 as FQNNGV. The CDR3 spans 15 residues. Germline trimming cut 5 bases from V and 6 bases from J; bases unmatched to any gene: 9. The CDR3 coding sequence is TGTGCCAGCAGCCCTGGGGACAGCGCCTATGAAAAACTGTTTTTT. Translating gives CASSPGDSAYEKLFF.

This clonotype was seen at least ten times. This chain uses TRBV27 with TRBJ2-1; a weak D match, TRBD1 (5 bases). The length of the CDR3 is 15 residues. From germline, CDR1 is MNHEY and CDR2 SMNVEV (reference sequence). V lost 0 bases and J 4 bases, leaving 10 bases between the germline ends. CDR3 nucleotide sequence: TGTGCCAGCAGTTTATCCAGGGCCTCTTACAATGAGCAGTTCTTC. Its protein is CASSLSRASYNEQFF.

At least ten counts were recorded for this clonotype. The genes are TRBV20-1 and TRBJ2-3, with 7 bases matching TRBD2. With 5 bases clipped from V and 0 bases from J, the junction kept 14 bases outside the gene matches. The germline gives CDR1 DFQATT, CDR2 SNEGSKA (reference sequence). This CDR3 comprises 17 residues. The CDR3 sequence is CSAALAAGSLSTDTQYF. In nucleotides, the CDR3 is TGCAGTGCTGCTCTAGCGGCGGGTTCCCTCAGCACAGATACGCAGTATTTT.

This clonotype was seen repeatedly, ten times or more. The chain links TRBV7-2 to TRBJ1-3; D gene unclear. CDR1 is SGHTA and CDR2 is FQGNSA in the germline V gene. Between the trimmed V and J ends, which lost 3 bases and 0 bases, there was a span of 9 bases. The CDR3 extends over 15 amino acids. CDR3 sequence: CASSFRLSSGNTIYF. CDR3 nucleotides: TGTGCCAGCAGCTTCCGACTCAGCTCTGGAAACACCATATATTTT.

The gene calls are TRBV10-3 and TRBJ1-1; D call uncertain. Trimming shortened V by 6 bases and J by 1 base, and 6 bases separated the two germline ends. Germline CDR1 ENHRY, CDR2 SYGVKD. This CDR3 has 12 amino acids. The chain's CDR3 is CAIRDPNTEAFF. In DNA, the CDR3 is TGTGCCATCAGGGACCCGAACACTGAAGCTTTCTTT.

This clonotype showed up many times. This sequence joins TRBV7-9 and TRBJ2-7, with TRBD2 as a possible D gene (6 bases). The CDR3 runs to 14 residues. Per the germline V gene, CDR1 is SEHNR and CDR2 is FQNEAQ (reference sequence). Deletions cut 5 bases from V and 2 bases from J, with 13 bases between. The CDR3 region has the DNA TGTGCCAGCAGCCTAAGCGGGCTCGCCTACGAGCAGTACTTC. As protein: CASSLSGLAYEQYF.

The rearrangement uses TRBV4-3 and TRBJ1-4, with D perhaps matching TRBD1 (5 bases). Germline CDR1 is LGHNA and CDR2 is YSLEER. The CDR3 is 16 amino acids. V lost 0 bases and J lost 4, with 12 bases in between. Here the CDR3 DNA reads TGCGCCAGCAGCCAAGATTCGGGGGGGTTTAATGAAAAACTGTTTTTT. Its translation: CASSQDSGGFNEKLFF.

This clonotype appeared a few times. The genes are TRBV20-1 and TRBJ2-2; a possible D gene is TRBD1 (5 bases). CDR1 is DFQATT and CDR2 is SNEGSKA in the germline V gene (reference sequence). V was pared by 0 bases and J by 4 bases, with 15 bases between. The CDR3 spans 16 residues. CDR3 DNA sequence: TGCAGTGCTAGAGATCCCAGAAGGGGTATCACCGGGGAGCTGTTTTTT. Translating it yields CSARDPRRGITGELFF.

This clonotype was observed a few times. CDR3 coding DNA: TGTGCCAGCAGCCCCCTTCGGGGCGGGGAGCAGTACTTC. Its translation is CASSPLRGGEQYF. The rearrangement joins TRBV7-7 to TRBJ2-7; D may correspond to TRBD1 or TRBD2 (5 bases each). The length of the CDR3 is 13 residues. With 5 bases removed from V and 7 bases from J, the gap between germline ends came to 15 bases. Per the germline V gene, CDR1 is SSHAT and CDR2 is FNYEAQ (reference sequence).

This clonotype appeared a few times. The rearrangement joins TRBV3-1 to TRBJ2-2; D perhaps matches TRBD2 (5 bases). Germline V gene lookup returns CDR1 LGHDT and CDR2 YNNKEL (reference sequence). Trimming took 1 base from V and 4 from J, leaving 10 bases between them. This CDR3 is 15 amino acids long. The DNA for the CDR3 is TGTGCCAGCAGCCAAGGAGGGCAGCTCACCGGGGAGCTGTTTTTT. Amino acid sequence: CASSQGGQLTGELFF.

This clonotype was picked up many times. The V gene is TRBV6-2 or TRBV6-3, the J gene TRBJ1-1; D gene unclear. CDR1 and CDR2 from the germline V gene are MNHEY and SVGEGT. This CDR3 spans 13 amino acids. Trimming took 2 bases from V and 1 from J, leaving 5 bases between them. CDR3 DNA: TGTGCCAGCAGTTACGAGGGGAACACTGAAGCTTTCTTT. Amino acids: CASSYEGNTEAFF.

The CDR3 loop is CASSLDRSIRTDTQYF. The CDR3 nucleotides are TGTGCCAGCAGCTTAGACAGGAGTATTCGCACAGATACGCAGTATTTT. The genes are TRBV7-9 and TRBJ2-3; weak D call: TRBD1 (5 bases). CDR1 and CDR2 (germline): SEHNR, FQNEAQ (reference sequence). Trimming removed 1 base from V and 1 base from J, with 12 bases in between. The CDR3 runs to 16 residues.

This clonotype was seen ten or more times. This rearrangement joins TRBV25-1 to TRBJ1-5; 9 bases align to TRBD1. CDR1 and CDR2 (germline): MGHDK, SYGVNS. The ends lost 5 bases at V and 2 bases at J; junction bases unmatched: 16. The CDR3 runs to 19 residues. CDR3 loop: CASSKPGTGKGVGNQPQHF. CDR3 sequence (DNA): TGTGCCAGCAGTAAGCCCGGGACAGGGAAGGGGGTGGGCAATCAGCCCCAGCATTTT.

This clonotype came up a few times. The chain joins TRBV11-2 to TRBJ2-1; D ambiguous. V shed 0 bases and J shed 5 bases, with 11 bases lying between them. Germline V CDR1 and CDR2: SGHAT, FQNNGV. This CDR3 region has 15 residues. CDR3 region: CASSLDRLGHNEQFF. Here the CDR3 DNA reads TGTGCCAGCAGCTTAGATCGGCTAGGCCACAATGAGCAGTTCTTC.

This clonotype was seen at least ten times. This chain links TRBV5-1 with TRBJ2-7; 7 bases match TRBD2. The germline V gene encodes CDR1 SGHRS and CDR2 YFSETQ. This CDR3 is built from 15 residues. With V trimmed by 4 bases and J by 3 bases, 10 bases remained unmatched. The CDR3 loop is CASSTAGGSNYEQYF. The CDR3 bases are TGCGCCAGCAGCACCGCCGGGGGGAGCAACTACGAGCAGTACTTC.